The next 3 T cell receptor beta chains were all read from a single sample in a study of shared clonotypes between healthy human individuals. Method: immunoSEQ multiplex PCR; TCRdb's copy keeps in-frame clones and lacks some. The sample yields about 1.5 million clones, 98% seen once. Sequencing was carried out using naive CD4+ T cells sorted from blood. Sample subset: CD45RA+ positively selected. The receptors originated from a young man in good health.

The chain employs TRBV27 and TRBJ2-6, with a weak D call TRBD2 (6 bases). In germline, CDR1 is MNHEY, CDR2 SMNVEV (reference sequence). The V and J ends lost 6 bases and 1 base respectively, with 13 bases between them. There are 16 residues in the CDR3. In nucleotides, the CDR3 is TGTGCCAGCAGCCGGGACTTCCCTTCTGGGGCCAACGTCCTGACTTTC. Its protein product is CASSRDFPSGANVLTF.

The chain recombines TRBV27 with TRBJ2-3, with D tentatively TRBD1 (6 bases). With 7 bases removed from V and 4 bases from J, the gap between germline ends came to 18 bases. The CDR3 is made up of 15 amino acids. CDR1 and CDR2 from the germline V gene are MNHEY and SMNVEV (reference sequence). CDR3 loop: CASNPWVGAADTQYF. The CDR3 bases are TGTGCCAGCAACCCTTGGGTGGGGGCAGCAGATACGCAGTATTTT.

The gene calls are TRBV7-3 and TRBJ2-1; D gene ambiguous. Trimming left V 0 bases short and J 0 bases short, with 9 bases between. There are 16 residues in the CDR3. CDR1 is SGHTA and CDR2 is FQGTGA in the germline V gene. CDR3 coding DNA: TGTGCCAGCAGCTTAACTGTGGGCAGCTCCTACAATGAGCAGTTCTTC. Translation gives CASSLTVGSSYNEQFF.